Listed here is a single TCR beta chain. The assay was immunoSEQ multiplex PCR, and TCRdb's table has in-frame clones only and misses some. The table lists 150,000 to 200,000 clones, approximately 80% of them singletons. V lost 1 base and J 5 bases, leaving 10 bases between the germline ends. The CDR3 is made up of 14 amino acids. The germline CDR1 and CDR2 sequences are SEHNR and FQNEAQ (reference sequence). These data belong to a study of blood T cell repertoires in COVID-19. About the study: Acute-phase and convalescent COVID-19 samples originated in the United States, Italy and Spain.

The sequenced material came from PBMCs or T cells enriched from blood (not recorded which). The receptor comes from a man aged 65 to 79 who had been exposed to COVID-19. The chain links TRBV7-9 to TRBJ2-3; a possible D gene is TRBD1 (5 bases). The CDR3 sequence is CASSLVLGQDTQYF. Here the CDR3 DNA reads TGTGCCAGCAGCTTAGTGTTGGGGCAAGATACGCAGTATTTT.